This T cell receptor beta chain was sequenced during a study of blood T cell repertoires in COVID-19. Study in general: Acute-phase and convalescent COVID-19 samples originated in the United States, Italy and Spain. The analysed material was cDNA or gDNA that came from T cells, B-cell-depleted T cells, or PBMCs.

CDR1 and CDR2 from the germline V gene are MNHEY and SVGAGI. The ends lost 2 bases at V and 5 bases at J; junction bases unmatched: 7. There are 15 residues in the CDR3. In the source study's methods: Quantification of nucleated cells was approximated via reference gene primer amplification. The table came from immunoSEQ multiplex PCR; TCRdb's copy has only in-frame clones and leaves some out. That table is the source of V, J and clone size, and D and trimming were worked out from the DNA. The data hold approximately 100,000 clones, with 69% observed a single time. This receptor was obtained from a man older than 75 with acute or convalescent COVID-19. Sequencing was performed on peripheral blood. The genes are TRBV6-5 and TRBJ2-5; TRBD2 matches at 8 bases. CDR3 DNA: TGTGCCAGCAGTTACCCGGGACTAGATGGTGAGACCCAGTACTTC. Protein sequence: CASSYPGLDGETQYF.